This T cell receptor (beta chain) was captured by sequencing in a study of blood T cell repertoires in COVID-19. The assay was immunoSEQ multiplex PCR, and TCRdb's table has in-frame clones only and misses some. Of 250,000 to 300,000 clones listed, around 90% are singletons. The germline CDR1 and CDR2 sequences are SGHRS and YFSETQ. The CDR3 is made up of 13 amino acids. Germline trimming cut 4 bases from V and 5 bases from J; bases unmatched to any gene: 3. V usage is TRBV5-1 and J usage is TRBJ1-5, with 7 bases matching TRBD1. This sequence was found in a man in his fifties or sixties with acute or convalescent COVID-19. Sequencing used peripheral blood. CDR3 sequence (DNA): TGCGCCAGCAGCCCGGACAGGTATCAGCCCCAGCATTTT. It codes for CASSPDRYQPQHF.